This entry lists 27 T cell receptor beta chains sequenced from one sample in a study of cytomegalovirus exposure and HLA in healthy donors. It was with 60 Vbeta and 13 Jbeta primers that the PCR ran. Using immunoSEQ multiplex PCR, the repertoire was profiled, and TCRdb retains in-frame clones only, with some absent. The sample's table shows 53,000 or so clones. Input material: PBMCs. Receptors originate from a man between 18 and 29 years old in good health and CMV-seropositive.

The chain uses TRBV7-9 and TRBJ2-5; D perhaps matches TRBD1 (6 bases). The CDR3 sequence is 14 residues long. The V gene lost 5 bases and the J gene lost 4 bases, with 14 bases spanning the gap. Germline-derived CDR1 and CDR2 are SEHNR and FQNEAQ (reference sequence). This CDR3 is CASSRGTGRETQYF. As DNA, the CDR3 is TGTGCCAGCAGCCGCGGAACAGGGAGAGAGACCCAGTACTTC.

The chain uses TRBV4-1 and TRBJ2-1, with TRBD2 identical over 9 bases. Per the germline V gene, CDR1 is MGHRA and CDR2 is YSYEKL. The CDR3 loop spans 16 amino acids. The J segment lost 3 bases and the V segment lost 1 base, leaving 4 bases of the junction unmatched. CDR3 sequence reads: CASSQAAGGRYNEQFF. As DNA, the CDR3 is TGCGCCAGCAGCCAAGCAGCGGGAGGCCGCTACAATGAGCAGTTCTTC.

This sequence joins TRBV6-1 and TRBJ1-2; D might be TRBD1 (5 bases). Between the trimmed V and J ends, which lost 4 bases and 6 bases, there was a span of 18 bases. The CDR3 is made up of 15 amino acids. The germline CDR1 and CDR2 sequences are MNHNS and SASEGT. CDR3 sequence reads: CASSGVVMGGDGYTF. CDR3 coding DNA: TGTGCCAGCAGTGGGGTGGTGATGGGGGGAGATGGCTACACCTTC.

This chain uses TRBV18 with TRBJ1-2; TRBD1 might be the D (5 bases). V was shortened by 2 bases and J by 0 bases, with 19 bases between the two germline ends. The V gene's germline CDR1 is KGHSH and CDR2 LQKENI. This CDR3 region has 18 residues. This chain's CDR3 is CASSPYVQGFPANYGYTF. The CDR3 DNA is TGTGCCAGCTCACCATACGTGCAGGGTTTTCCAGCTAACTATGGCTACACCTTC.

The J gene is TRBJ2-7, the V gene TRBV2; 10 bases match TRBD2. Germline V gives CDR1 SNHLY, CDR2 FYNNEI. The CDR3 sequence is 14 residues long. Losses at the gene ends were 6 bases for V and 6 bases for J; bases not matched to a gene: 8. CDR3 sequence reads: CASSASGRGLEQYF. The CDR3 nucleotides are TGTGCCAGCAGCGCTAGCGGGAGAGGCCTCGAGCAGTACTTC.

Concerning this clone itself: One junction end does not reproduce the germline sequence, and a read error may be involved. The same CDR3 arises from other DNA sequences in this sample as well. The genes are TRBV7-9 and TRBJ1-2, with 7 bases that match TRBD1. The CDR3 has 15 amino acids. Per germline, CDR1 SEHNR and CDR2 FQNEAQ (reference sequence). CDR3 DNA: TGTGCCAGTAGCTTATCCGACAGGGCCAACTATGGCTACACCTTC. Translated, it gives CASSLSDRANYGYTF. Looking up the rest from reference TRBV7-9 and TRBJ1-2 gives the full variable domain: DTGVSQNPRHKITKRGQNVTFRCDPISEHNRLYWYRQTLGQGPEFLTYFQNEAQLEKSRLLSDRFSAERPKGSFSTLEIQRTEQGDSAMYLCASSLSDRANYGYTFGSGTRLTVV.

The chain couples TRBV19 to TRBJ2-1; 7 bases line up with TRBD2. This CDR3 is 16 amino acids long. Germline V gives CDR1 LNHDA, CDR2 SQIVND (reference sequence). The trim removed 4 bases at V and 7 bases at J, leaving 13 bases unmatched. CDR3 sequence reads: CASSNRGGRYGNEQFF. As DNA, the CDR3 is TGTGCCAGTAGTAACCGGGGCGGGAGATATGGGAATGAGCAGTTCTTC. The whole variable domain, filled in from reference TRBV19 and TRBJ2-1, reads DGGITQSPKYLFRKEGQNVTLSCEQNLNHDAMYWYRQDPGQGLRLIYYSQIVNDFQKGDIAEGYSVSREKKESFPLTVTSAQKNPTAFYLCASSNRGGRYGNEQFFGPGTRLTVL.

The chain combines TRBV7-3 with TRBJ2-7, with 7 nucleotides matching TRBD2. The V gene's germline CDR1 is SGHTA and CDR2 FQGTGA. Trimming cost V 4 bases and J 0 bases; bases outside gene matches: 15. CDR3 size: 18 residues. The CDR3 DNA sequence: TGTGCCAGCAGCTGTATACCCCTGCGGGAGTGGGACTCCTACGAGCAGTACTTC. Encoded protein: CASSCIPLREWDSYEQYF.

The chain carries TRBV27 and TRBJ1-1; possible D gene TRBD1, 5 bases. Germline CDR1 MNHEY, CDR2 SMNVEV (reference sequence). The CDR3 is 13 residues long. Trimming cost V 3 bases and J 4 bases, with 9 bases left between them. The CDR3 region is CASSLDDSTEAFF. The DNA of the CDR3 is TGTGCCAGCAGTTTGGATGACAGCACTGAAGCTTTCTTT.

The chain employs TRBV4-1 and TRBJ2-3, with D tentatively TRBD2 (6 bases). CDR1 is MGHRA and CDR2 is YSYEKL in the germline V gene. The CDR3 runs to 16 residues. Trimming took 3 bases from V and 5 from J, leaving 18 bases between them. The CDR3 bases are TGCGCCAGCAGCCAGGGAGCGGGCCCCGTAGGAGATACGCAGTATTTT. Translation gives CASSQGAGPVGDTQYF.

This chain links TRBV30 with TRBJ1-2; TRBD1 might be the D (5 bases). Per germline, CDR1 GTSNPN and CDR2 SVGIG (reference sequence). Between the trimmed V and J ends, which lost 4 bases and 7 bases, there was a span of 16 bases. The CDR3 length is 13 residues. The CDR3 spells CAWKVGPGGGYTF. In DNA, the CDR3 is TGTGCCTGGAAGGTGGGACCCGGGGGTGGCTACACCTTC.

This chain uses TRBV5-4 with TRBJ1-2; D not certain. Trimming shortened V by 2 bases and J by 11 bases, and 10 bases separated the two germline ends. The CDR3 totals 11 residues. Germline V CDR1 and CDR2: SGHNT, YYREEE (reference sequence). The CDR3 is CASSFSGEYTF. The CDR3 coding sequence is TGTGCCAGCAGCTTTAGCGGTGAATACACCTTC. Based on the CDR3 plus reference TRBV5-4 and TRBJ1-2, the full variable domain is ETGVTQSPTHLIKTRGQQVTLRCSSQSGHNTVSWYQQALGQGPQFIFQYYREEENGRGNFPPRFSGLQFPNYSSELNVNALELDDSALYLCASSFSGEYTFGSGTRLTVV.

The chain carries TRBV6-1 and TRBJ1-4; D is possibly TRBD1 (6 bases). CDR1 is MNHNS, CDR2 SASEGT, per germline. The CDR3 runs to 15 residues. V was trimmed by 8 bases and J by 6 bases, leaving 19 bases between them. The CDR3 is CASSGGGGYDEKLFF. As DNA, the CDR3 is TGTGCCAGCTCGGGAGGGGGGGGATACGATGAAAAACTGTTTTTT.

V usage is TRBV6-5 and J usage is TRBJ1-2; maybe TRBD1 (6 bases). This CDR3 is built from 15 residues. V was pared by 0 bases and J by 8 bases, with 16 bases between. Germline CDR1 and CDR2: MNHEY and SVGAGI. The CDR3: CASSYSSGEIRGYTF. CDR3 bases: TGTGCCAGCAGTTACTCGTCAGGGGAAATACGCGGCTACACCTTC.

Comment on this clone: Other DNA sequences in this sample translate to the same CDR3. This chain links TRBV6-1 with TRBJ1-2; 8 nucleotides align to TRBD1. With V trimmed by 8 bases and J by 5 bases, 10 bases remained unmatched. There are 14 residues in the CDR3. Germline loops: CDR1 MNHNS, CDR2 SASEGT. The CDR3 region is CASEGGTGPYGYTF. The CDR3 DNA reads TGTGCCAGCGAGGGGGGGACAGGACCGTATGGCTACACCTTC.

The chain combines TRBV18 with TRBJ1-1; TRBD1 matches at 8 bases. The ends lost 2 bases at V and 5 bases at J; junction bases unmatched: 7. This CDR3 has 15 residues. CDR1 is KGHSH and CDR2 is LQKENI in the germline V gene. This chain's CDR3 is CASSPTRTGLTEAFF. CDR3 bases: TGTGCCAGCTCACCAACCCGGACAGGGTTGACTGAAGCTTTCTTT.

This sequence joins TRBV5-1 and TRBJ1-5; 8 bases match TRBD1. V shed 4 bases, J shed 1 base, and the junction held 7 bases outside the gene matches. CDR3 length equals 16 residues. Germline V lookup: CDR1 SGHRS, CDR2 YFSETQ. For the CDR3, the DNA is TGCGCCAGCAGCCCTGGGACAGGTTGGAGCAATCAGCCCCAGCATTTT. Encoded protein: CASSPGTGWSNQPQHF.

The chain joins TRBV7-2 to TRBJ2-3; D is possibly TRBD1 (6 bases). CDR1 is SGHTA and CDR2 is FQGNSA in the germline V gene. Trimming took off 4 bases at V and 5 bases at J, with 16 bases between the two ends. The CDR3 loop spans 15 amino acids. The DNA of the CDR3 is TGTGCCAGCAGCTCCGACAGGCCCCTTTTAGATACGCAGTATTTT. It encodes CASSSDRPLLDTQYF.

The chain recombines TRBV5-4 with TRBJ1-4, with 7 bases identical to TRBD1. The CDR3 totals 14 residues. Germline CDR1 SGHNT, CDR2 YYREEE (reference sequence). Trimming at V came to 4 bases and at J to 5 bases, leaving 5 bases not matched to a gene. CDR3 nucleotide sequence: TGTGCCAGCAGCACGGGACAGCGGAATGAAAAACTGTTTTTT. This codes for CASSTGQRNEKLFF.

The rearrangement joins TRBV11-2 to TRBJ2-3; 10 bases match TRBD1. The length of the CDR3 is 15 residues. Germline CDR1 SGHAT, CDR2 FQNNGV. With V trimmed by 5 bases and J by 4 bases, 6 bases remained unmatched. CDR3 amino acids: CASSGRDRGPDTQYF. The CDR3 DNA follows: TGTGCCAGCAGCGGACGGGACAGGGGCCCAGATACGCAGTATTTT.

The chain joins TRBV19 to TRBJ2-2; 8 nucleotides align to TRBD2. J gave up 0 bases and V 3 bases, and 6 bases lay outside the gene matches. The CDR3 covers 17 residues. The V gene's germline CDR1 is LNHDA and CDR2 SQIVND (reference sequence). This CDR3 reads CASSMGLLAANTGELFF. The CDR3 DNA reads TGTGCCAGTAGTATGGGACTACTAGCGGCGAACACCGGGGAGCTGTTTTTT.

The chain employs TRBV19 and TRBJ2-1, with 7 positions matching TRBD1. After removal of 5 bases from V and 4 bases from J, the junction contained 8 bases not matched to a gene. Germline CDR1 LNHDA, CDR2 SQIVND (reference sequence). This CDR3 is 15 amino acids long. CDR3 in DNA: TGTGCCAGTAGTCCCCTCGGGACAGAATACAATGAGCAGTTCTTC. Translating gives CASSPLGTEYNEQFF.

V is TRBV5-1 and J is TRBJ2-5; tentative D call: TRBD1 (5 bases). The end of the DNA is better explained by TRBJ2-7, so the J call may be wrong. The CDR3 contains 14 residues. Per the germline V gene, CDR1 is SGHRS and CDR2 is YFSETQ. In DNA form, the CDR3 reads TGCGCCAGCAGCTTCACGACAGCAGGGCACGAGCAGTACTTC. This encodes CASSFTTAGHEQYF.

The V call is TRBV5-6, the J call TRBJ1-3, with 8 positions matching TRBD1. The germline gives CDR1 SGHDT, CDR2 YYEEEE. The CDR3 length is 15 residues. After removal of 1 base from V and 8 bases from J, the junction contained 8 bases not matched to a gene. DNA of the CDR3: TGTGCCAGCAGCTTGTCAACAGGGGGATGGCACACCATATATTTT. Translating it yields CASSLSTGGWHTIYF.

The CDR3 region is CASSFGQAIANYGYTF. The CDR3 DNA sequence: TGTGCCAGCAGCTTCGGACAGGCAATAGCTAACTATGGCTACACCTTC. The chain employs TRBV7-9 and TRBJ1-2, with 7 bases that match TRBD1. Germline V gene lookup returns CDR1 SEHNR and CDR2 FQNEAQ (reference sequence). This CDR3 region has 16 residues. With 3 bases clipped from V and 0 bases from J, the junction kept 7 bases outside the gene matches. Full variable domain (rest looked up from reference TRBV7-9 and TRBJ1-2): DTGVSQNPRHKITKRGQNVTFRCDPISEHNRLYWYRQTLGQGPEFLTYFQNEAQLEKSRLLSDRFSAERPKGSFSTLEIQRTEQGDSAMYLCASSFGQAIANYGYTFGSGTRLTVV.

V usage is TRBV27 and J usage is TRBJ2-5, with TRBD1 matching over 9 bases. The end of the DNA aligns better with TRBJ2-7, so the J call may be wrong. The V gene's germline CDR1 is MNHEY and CDR2 SMNVEV (reference sequence). The CDR3 sequence is 16 residues long. The CDR3 bases are TGTGCCAGCAGTCAGAACCCGGGACAGGGCCCCTACGAGCAGTACTTC. Amino acids: CASSQNPGQGPYEQYF.

The chain uses TRBV7-9 and TRBJ1-2, with D maybe TRBD1 (5 bases). Per the germline V gene, CDR1 is SEHNR and CDR2 is FQNEAQ (reference sequence). The V and J ends lost 5 bases and 2 bases respectively, with 21 bases between them. This CDR3 has 17 residues. CDR3 bases: TGTGCCAGCAGCCCCGTCAGGACAACCACGCCGAACTATGGCTACACCTTC. It yields the protein CASSPVRTTTPNYGYTF.